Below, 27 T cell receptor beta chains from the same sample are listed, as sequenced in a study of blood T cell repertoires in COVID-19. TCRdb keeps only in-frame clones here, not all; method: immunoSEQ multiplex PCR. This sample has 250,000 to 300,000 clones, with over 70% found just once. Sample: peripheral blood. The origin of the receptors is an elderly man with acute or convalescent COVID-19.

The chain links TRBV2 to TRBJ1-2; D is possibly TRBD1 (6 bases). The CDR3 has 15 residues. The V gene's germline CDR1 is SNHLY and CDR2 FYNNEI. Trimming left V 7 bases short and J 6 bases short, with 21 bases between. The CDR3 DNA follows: TGTGCCAGCACCGAAACAGCTACAGGGATAAATGGCTACACCTTC. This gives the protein CASTETATGINGYTF.

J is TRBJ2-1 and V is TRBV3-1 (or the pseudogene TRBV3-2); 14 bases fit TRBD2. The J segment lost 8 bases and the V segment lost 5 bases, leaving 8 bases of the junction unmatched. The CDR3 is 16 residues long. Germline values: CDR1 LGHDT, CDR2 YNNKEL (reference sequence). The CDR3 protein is CASSFEGLAGVYEQFF. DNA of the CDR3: TGTGCCAGCAGCTTCGAGGGACTAGCGGGAGTTTATGAGCAGTTCTTC.

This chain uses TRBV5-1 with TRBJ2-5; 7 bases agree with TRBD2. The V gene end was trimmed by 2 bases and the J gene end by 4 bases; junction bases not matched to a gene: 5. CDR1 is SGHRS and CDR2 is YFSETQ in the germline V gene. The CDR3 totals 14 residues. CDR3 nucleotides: TGCGCCAGCAGCTTAGCGGGAACGAGAGAGACCCAGTACTTC. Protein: CASSLAGTRETQYF. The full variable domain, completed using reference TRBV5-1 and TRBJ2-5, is KAGVTQTPRYLIKTRGQQVTLSCSPISGHRSVSWYQQTPGQGLQFLFEYFSETQRNKGNFPGRFSGRQFSNSRSEMNVSTLELGDSALYLCASSLAGTRETQYFGPGTRLLVL.

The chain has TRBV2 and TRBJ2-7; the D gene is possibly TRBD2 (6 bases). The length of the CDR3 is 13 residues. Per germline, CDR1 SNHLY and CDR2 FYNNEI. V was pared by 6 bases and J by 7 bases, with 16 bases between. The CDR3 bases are TGTGCCAGCAGAGTAGCAGGCCGGGGGGAGCAGTACTTC. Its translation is CASRVAGRGEQYF. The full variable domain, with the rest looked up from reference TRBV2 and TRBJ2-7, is EPEVTQTPSHQVTQMGQEVILRCVPISNHLYFYWYRQILGQKVEFLVSFYNNEISEKSEIFDDQFSVERPDGSNFTLKIRSTKLEDSAMYFCASRVAGRGEQYFGPGTRLTVT.

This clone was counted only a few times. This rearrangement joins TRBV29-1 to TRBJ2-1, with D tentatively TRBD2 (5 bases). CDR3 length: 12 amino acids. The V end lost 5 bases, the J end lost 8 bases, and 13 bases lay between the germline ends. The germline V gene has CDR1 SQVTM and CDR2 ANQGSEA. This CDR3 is CSVTRSGYEQFF. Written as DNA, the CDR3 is TGCAGCGTTACCAGGTCGGGATATGAGCAGTTCTTC.

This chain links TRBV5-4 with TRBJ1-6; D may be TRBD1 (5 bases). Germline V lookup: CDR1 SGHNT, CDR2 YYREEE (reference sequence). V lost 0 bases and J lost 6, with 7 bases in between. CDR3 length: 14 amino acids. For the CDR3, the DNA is TGTGCCAGCAGCTTGGGACAGCTTAATTCACCCCTCCACTTT. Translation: CASSLGQLNSPLHF.

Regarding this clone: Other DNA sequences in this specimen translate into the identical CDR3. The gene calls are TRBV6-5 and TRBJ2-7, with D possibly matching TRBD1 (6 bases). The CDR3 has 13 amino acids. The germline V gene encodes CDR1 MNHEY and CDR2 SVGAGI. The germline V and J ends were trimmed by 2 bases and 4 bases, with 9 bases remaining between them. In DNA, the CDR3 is TGTGCCAGCAGTTACGGCGGACAGTACGAGCAGTACTTC. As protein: CASSYGGQYEQYF.

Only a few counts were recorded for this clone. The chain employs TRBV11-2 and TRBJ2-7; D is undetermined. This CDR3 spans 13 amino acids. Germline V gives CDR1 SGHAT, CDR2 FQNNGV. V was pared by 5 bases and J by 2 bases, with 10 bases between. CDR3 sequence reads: CASSPGLAYEQYF. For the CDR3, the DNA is TGTGCCAGCAGCCCCGGTCTCGCCTACGAGCAGTACTTC.

CDR3 residues: CASSGLAAQETQYF. The CDR3 DNA follows: TGTGCCAGCAGTGGACTAGCGGCTCAAGAGACCCAGTACTTC. The rearrangement joins TRBV27 to TRBJ2-5; TRBD2 aligns across 10 bases. There are 14 residues in the CDR3. J was trimmed by 2 bases and V by 5 bases; bases with no gene match: 2. CDR1 and CDR2 from the germline V gene are MNHEY and SMNVEV (reference sequence).

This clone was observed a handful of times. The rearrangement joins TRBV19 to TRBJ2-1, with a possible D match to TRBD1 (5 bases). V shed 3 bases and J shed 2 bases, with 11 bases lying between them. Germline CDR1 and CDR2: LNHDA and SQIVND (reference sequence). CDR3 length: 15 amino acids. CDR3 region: CASSIQGFAYNEQFF. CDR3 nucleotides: TGTGCCAGTAGTATTCAGGGTTTTGCCTACAATGAGCAGTTCTTC.

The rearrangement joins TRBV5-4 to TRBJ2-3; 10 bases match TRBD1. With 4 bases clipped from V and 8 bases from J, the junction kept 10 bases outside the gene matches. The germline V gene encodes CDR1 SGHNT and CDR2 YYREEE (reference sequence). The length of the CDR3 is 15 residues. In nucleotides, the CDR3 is TGTGCCAGCAGCGGGGGGACAGGGGTCCAAGGTACGCAGTATTTT. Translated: CASSGGTGVQGTQYF.

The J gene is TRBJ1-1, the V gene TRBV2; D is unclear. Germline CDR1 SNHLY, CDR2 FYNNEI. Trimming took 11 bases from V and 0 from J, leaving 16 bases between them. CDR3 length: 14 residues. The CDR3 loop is CACLVREMNTEAFF. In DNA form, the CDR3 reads TGTGCCTGTCTGGTGAGGGAGATGAACACTGAAGCTTTCTTT.

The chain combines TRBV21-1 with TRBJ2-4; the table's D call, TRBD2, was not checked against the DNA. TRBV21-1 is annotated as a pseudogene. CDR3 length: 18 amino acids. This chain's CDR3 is CASSKDSLAAETKNIQYF. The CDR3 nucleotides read TGTGCCAGCAGCAAAGATTCCCTAGCGGCCGAAACCAAAAACATTCAGTACTTC.

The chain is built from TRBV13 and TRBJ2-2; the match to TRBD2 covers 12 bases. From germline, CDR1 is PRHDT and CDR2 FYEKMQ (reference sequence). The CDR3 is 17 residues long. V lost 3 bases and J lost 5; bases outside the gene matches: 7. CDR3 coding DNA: TGTGCCAGCAGCTTCCCAGGACTAGCGGGAAGGACCGGGGAGCTGTTTTTT. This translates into CASSFPGLAGRTGELFF. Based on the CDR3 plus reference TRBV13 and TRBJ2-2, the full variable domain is AAGVIQSPRHLIKEKRETATLKCYPIPRHDTVYWYQQGPGQDPQFLISFYEKMQSDKGSIPDRFSAQQFSDYHSELNMSSLELGDSALYFCASSFPGLAGRTGELFFGEGSRLTVL.

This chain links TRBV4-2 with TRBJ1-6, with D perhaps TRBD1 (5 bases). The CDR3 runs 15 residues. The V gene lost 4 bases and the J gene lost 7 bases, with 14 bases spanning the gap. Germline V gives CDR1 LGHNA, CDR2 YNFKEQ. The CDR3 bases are TGTGCCAGCAGCCCTGGGGGGGTCCGGAATTCACCCCTCCACTTT. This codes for CASSPGGVRNSPLHF.

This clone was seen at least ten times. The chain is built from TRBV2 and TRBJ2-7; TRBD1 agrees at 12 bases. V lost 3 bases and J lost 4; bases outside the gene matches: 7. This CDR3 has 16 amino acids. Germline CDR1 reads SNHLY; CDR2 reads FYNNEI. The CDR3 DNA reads TGTGCCAGCAGTGATAGTGAGGGACAGGGGGCGTACGAGCAGTACTTC. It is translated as CASSDSEGQGAYEQYF.

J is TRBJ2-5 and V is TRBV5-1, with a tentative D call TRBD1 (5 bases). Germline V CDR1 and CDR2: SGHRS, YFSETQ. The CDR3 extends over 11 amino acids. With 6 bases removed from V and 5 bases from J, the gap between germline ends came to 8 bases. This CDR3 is CASTGLETQYF. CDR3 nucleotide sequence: TGCGCCAGCACAGGGCTGGAGACCCAGTACTTC.

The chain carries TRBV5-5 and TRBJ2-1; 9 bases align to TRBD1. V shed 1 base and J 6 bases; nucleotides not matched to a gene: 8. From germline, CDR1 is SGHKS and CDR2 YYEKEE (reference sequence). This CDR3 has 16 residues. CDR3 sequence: CASSLTPGQGGNEQFF. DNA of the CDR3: TGTGCCAGCAGCTTGACCCCGGGACAGGGAGGCAATGAGCAGTTCTTC.

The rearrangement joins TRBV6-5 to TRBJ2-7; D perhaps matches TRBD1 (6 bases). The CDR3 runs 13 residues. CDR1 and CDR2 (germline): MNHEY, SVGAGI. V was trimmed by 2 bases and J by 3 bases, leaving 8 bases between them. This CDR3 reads CASSYVQGYEQYF. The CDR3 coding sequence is TGTGCCAGCAGTTACGTACAGGGCTACGAGCAGTACTTC.

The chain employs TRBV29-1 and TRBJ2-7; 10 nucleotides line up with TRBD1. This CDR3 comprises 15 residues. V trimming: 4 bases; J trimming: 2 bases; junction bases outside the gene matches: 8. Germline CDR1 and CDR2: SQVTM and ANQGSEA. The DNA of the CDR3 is TGCAGCGTTGGCACCCGGGACAGGGGTCCCTACGAGCAGTACTTC. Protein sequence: CSVGTRDRGPYEQYF.

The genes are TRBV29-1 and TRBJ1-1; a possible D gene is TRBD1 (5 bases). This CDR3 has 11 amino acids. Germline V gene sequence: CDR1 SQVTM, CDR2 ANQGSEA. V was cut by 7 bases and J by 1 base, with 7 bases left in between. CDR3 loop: CSGRGNTEAFF. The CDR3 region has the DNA TGCAGCGGAAGGGGGAACACTGAAGCTTTCTTT.

CDR3 region: CASTPPGGPQHF. The CDR3 DNA reads as TGTGCCAGCACCCCCCCCGGGGGGCCCCAGCATTTT. The V call is TRBV7-9, the J call TRBJ1-5; perhaps TRBD1 as D (5 bases). The germline V gene has CDR1 SEHNR and CDR2 FQNEAQ (reference sequence). The length of the CDR3 is 12 residues. With 7 bases removed from V and 9 bases from J, the gap between germline ends came to 13 bases.

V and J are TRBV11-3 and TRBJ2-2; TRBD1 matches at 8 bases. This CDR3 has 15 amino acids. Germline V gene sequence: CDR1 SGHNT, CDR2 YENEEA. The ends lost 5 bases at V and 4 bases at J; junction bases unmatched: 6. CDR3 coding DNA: TGTGCCAGCAGCCGCGGACAGGGATTCACCGGGGAGCTGTTTTTT. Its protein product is CASSRGQGFTGELFF.

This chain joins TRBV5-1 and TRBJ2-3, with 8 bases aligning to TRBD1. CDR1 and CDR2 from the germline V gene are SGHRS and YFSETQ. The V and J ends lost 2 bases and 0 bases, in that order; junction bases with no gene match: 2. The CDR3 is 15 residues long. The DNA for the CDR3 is TGCGCCAGCAGCTTCAGGGGGCCTAGCACAGATACGCAGTATTTT. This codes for CASSFRGPSTDTQYF.

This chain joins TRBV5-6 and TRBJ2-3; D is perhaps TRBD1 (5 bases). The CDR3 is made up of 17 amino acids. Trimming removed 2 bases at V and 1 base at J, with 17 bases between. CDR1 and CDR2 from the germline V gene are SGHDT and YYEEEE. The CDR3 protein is CASSFRDSPSGTDTQYF. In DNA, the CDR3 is TGTGCCAGCAGCTTTCGTGACAGCCCAAGCGGCACAGATACGCAGTATTTT.

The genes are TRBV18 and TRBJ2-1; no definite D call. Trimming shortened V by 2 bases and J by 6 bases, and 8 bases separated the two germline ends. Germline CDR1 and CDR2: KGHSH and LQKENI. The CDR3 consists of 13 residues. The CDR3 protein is CASSPAVTNEQFF. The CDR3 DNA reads TGTGCCAGCTCACCAGCGGTAACCAATGAGCAGTTCTTC.

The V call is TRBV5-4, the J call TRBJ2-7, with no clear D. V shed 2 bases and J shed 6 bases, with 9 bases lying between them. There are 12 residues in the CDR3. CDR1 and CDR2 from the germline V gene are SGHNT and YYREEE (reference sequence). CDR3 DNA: TGTGCCAGCAGCTTAACGGCAGGCGAGCAGTACTTC. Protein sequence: CASSLTAGEQYF.